This TCR beta chain originates from a study of blood T cell repertoires in COVID-19. Study-level background: Acute and convalescent COVID-19 specimens originated in the United States, Italy and Spain. PBMCs, B-cell-depleted T cells, or T cells were the source of the cDNA or gDNA that made up the material.

How the authors handled the data: Reference gene primer amplification yielded estimated nucleated cell counts. Assay: immunoSEQ multiplex PCR; the TCRdb copy retains only in-frame clones and omits some. The V and J calls and clone size were taken over from that table, and D and trimming were inferred from the DNA. The table shows some 250,000 clones, with 70% to 90% occurring only once. Germline CDR1 reads MNHEY; CDR2 reads SVGEGT. CDR3 length: 16 amino acids. V lost 2 bases and J lost 0; bases outside the gene matches: 3. The sample was peripheral blood. The genes are TRBV6-2 or TRBV6-3 and TRBJ2-7; 11 nucleotides match TRBD2. This clonotype was obtained from a woman in her thirties with acute or convalescent COVID-19. This chain's CDR3 is CASSYLAGGLSYEQYF. DNA for the CDR3: TGTGCCAGCAGTTACCTAGCGGGAGGACTCTCCTACGAGCAGTACTTC.